This TCR beta chain was retrieved from a study of PD-1 blockade in mismatch repair-deficient tumors. Overall study context: Patients had around 11 mismatch repair-deficient cancer types and were previously treated and progressing.

Generated by immunoSEQ multiplex PCR, the TCRdb table keeps only in-frame clones and is missing some. Of approximately 15,000 clones in the sample, roughly 88% are singletons; the top ten hold around 1.8%. This clone appeared once. V was clipped by 0 bases and J by 4 bases; unmatched bases: 8. The germline CDR1 and CDR2 sequences are SQVTM and ANQGSEA. The CDR3 is 16 amino acids. Every patient had mismatch repair deficiency by PCR or immunohistochemistry. The chain joins TRBV29-1 to TRBJ2-2, with 7 bases matching TRBD2. The source material was PBMCs, sampled 14 weeks after starting pembrolizumab. The receptor's source is an adult with mismatch repair-deficient cancer. The CDR3 DNA follows: TGCAGCGTTGAAGATTGGGCGGGAGTGGGCACCGGGGAGCTGTTTTTT. Amino acids: CSVEDWAGVGTGELFF.